This T cell receptor beta chain was recovered during a study of T cells in women clearing cervical HPV infection. Generated by immunoSEQ multiplex PCR, the TCRdb table keeps only in-frame clones and is missing some. The ten top clones account for under 3.5%, within a sample of 20,000 to 25,000 clones. Sequencing was performed on blood buffy coat. This clonotype was sampled from a woman aged 18 to 75 with a cervical HPV16 infection that either progressed to CIN3+ or cleared (not recorded which).

The CDR3 bases that were read are TGCGCCAGCAGCTTGGCCCGACAGGATGGTGAA. Encoded protein: CASSLARQDGE. The whole CDR3 protein reads CASSLARQDGEAFF. The rearrangement links TRBV5-1 to TRBJ1-1; the D gene is possibly TRBD1 (6 bases). The read halts 3 residues ahead of the CDR3 end, with the missing end drawn from the germline J gene. The V gene lost 0 bases and the J gene lost 7 bases, with 13 bases spanning the gap. The CDR3 loop spans 14 amino acids. Germline-derived CDR1 and CDR2 are SGHRS and YFSETQ.